This is a list of T cell receptor beta chains from one sample in a study of OX40 agonist ivuxolimab in advanced cancers. Repertoires were generated with immunoSEQ multiplex PCR, while TCRdb's copy carries only in-frame clones and drops some. The sample lists 60,000 to 100,000 clones, 87% seen once, with roughly 0.54% in the top ten. This material consisted of CD4+ or CD8+ T cells sorted from blood, taken in a trial of the OX40 agonist ivuxolimab. The receptors originated from an adult with an advanced solid tumor such as melanoma, head and neck, liver or kidney cancer. CDR3s include the opening cysteine and the closing phenylalanine or tryptophan. Fields, in order: D gene, J gene, clone size, V gene, CDR3 DNA, CDR3 protein. A D gene is named only where the DNA matches it firmly. Rows give clone size only sometimes, using once, few, many, or a class for an expanded clone.

- TRBJ2-7 - TRBV6-1 TGTGCCAGCAGGACCTCAGGGGATGCGTCTCGGCAGTACTTC CASRTSGDASRQYF
- TRBJ1-5 - TRBV18 TGTGCCAGCTCACCAGGAGGGGACTTCGAAAGTTCAGCCCAGCATTTT CASSPGGDFESSAQHF
- TRBJ1-1 - TRBV6-5 TGTGCCAGCAGTTCGCGAGGGAACACTGAAGCTTTCTTT CASSSRGNTEAFF
- TRBJ1-1 - TRBV6-4 TGTGCCAGCAGCCGAAGCGGACTGCTTGGAGGATTGAGCACTGAAGCTTTCTTT CASSRSGLLGGLSTEAFF
TRBD1 TRBJ2-6 - TRBV4-1 TGCGCCAGCAGCCCGCCGACAGGGACCTCTGGGGCCAACGTCCTGACTTTC CASSPPTGTSGANVLTF
- TRBJ2-1 - TRBV7-3 TGTGCCAGCAGCTTACCTCGGACAGTTAGCTCCTACAATGAGCAGTTCTTC CASSLPRTVSSYNEQFF
- TRBJ2-2 - TRBV4-3 TGCGCCAGCAGCCGATCACCCTCGGGCACCGGGGAGCTGTTTTTT CASSRSPSGTGELFF
TRBD1 TRBJ2-5 - TRBV18 TGTGCCAGCTCACCAGCCAGGGGGATGGAGACCCAGTACTTC CASSPARGMETQYF
- TRBJ1-1 once TRBV9 TGTGCCAGCAGCGTAGTCACGAGGGACGTGGAAGCTTTCTTT CASSVVTRDVEAFF
- TRBJ2-1 - TRBV5-8 TGTGCCAGCAGCTTGGGGCTCCCAATCTATGAGCAGTTCTTC CASSLGLPIYEQFF
- TRBJ1-5 - TRBV29-1 TGCAGCGTTGAAGCGGGTTACAATCAGCCCCAGCATTTT CSVEAGYNQPQHF
- TRBJ2-5 - TRBV6-4 TGTGCCAGCAGTGAGTGGGTTCAGAGCGGAGCGGAGACCCAGTACTTC CASSEWVQSGAETQYF
TRBD1 TRBJ2-7 - TRBV28 TGTGCCAGCAGTTTCACAAGTGACAGGGTTTACGAGCAGTACTTC CASSFTSDRVYEQYF
- TRBJ1-6 - TRBV6-5 TGTGCCAGCAGCCCCCGTGGGGCGAATTCACCCCTCCACTTT CASSPRGANSPLHF
- TRBJ2-5 - TRBV6-4 TGTGCCAGCAGTCCCTCGGGACACACGGAGACCCAGTACTTC CASSPSGHTETQYF
- TRBJ1-1 once TRBV19 TGTGCCAGTAGTATAGCCTCACTGAACACTGAAGCTTTCTTT CASSIASLNTEAFF
- TRBJ1-3 - TRBV5-5 TGTGCCAGCAGATGGGGGCAGGGCCGAGGAAACACCATATATTTT CASRWGQGRGNTIYF
- TRBJ2-3 - TRBV4-1 TGCGCCAGCAGCCAAGATGAGGCGACGCAGTATTTT CASSQDEATQYF
TRBD1 TRBJ2-5 - TRBV7-3 TGTGCCAGCAGCCAATCAGACAGGGCGGGAGAGACCCAGTACTTC CASSQSDRAGETQYF
- TRBJ2-7 - TRBV5-1 TGCGCCAGCAGCTTGGGTGCGCAAATGGCCAGCGAGCAGTACTTC CASSLGAQMASEQYF
- TRBJ1-4 few TRBV9 TGTGCCAGCAGCGTAGGGACAGTCGCAACTAATGAAAAACTGTTTTTT CASSVGTVATNEKLFF
- TRBJ2-1 - TRBV5-8 TGTGCCAGCAGCTTGGCCGTGGTGGGGGACGGTCACAATGAGCAGTTCTTC CASSLAVVGDGHNEQFF
- TRBJ2-3 - TRBV5-1 TGCGCCAGCAGCTTTAATCGAGCCGGGGGTGCAGATACGCAGTATTTT CASSFNRAGGADTQYF
TRBD1 TRBJ2-3 - TRBV5-1 TGCGCCAGCAGCATGTCCGGGACAGGGGGCGCGGATACGCAGTATTTT CASSMSGTGGADTQYF
- TRBJ1-1 once TRBV15 TGTGCCACCAGCAGCCTCCGTAGAACTGAAGCTTTCTTT CATSSLRRTEAFF
- TRBJ2-3 - TRBV27 TGTGCCAGCAAGGACGCGGGCACAGATACGCAGTATTTT CASKDAGTDTQYF
- TRBJ1-5 - TRBV4-1 TGCGCCAGCAGCCCCGTATGGGGGATCGGCAATCAGCCCCAGCATTTT CASSPVWGIGNQPQHF
TRBD1 TRBJ2-3 - TRBV25-1 TGTGCCAGCAGTGACAGCACAGGGGTAAATACGCAGTATTTT CASSDSTGVNTQYF
- TRBJ1-4 - TRBV2 TGTGCCAGCAGTGAATTAAGGGGACACGCTAATGAAAAACTGTTTTTT CASSELRGHANEKLFF
- TRBJ1-5 - TRBV2 TGTGCCAGCAGTGATTCTGGCAATCAGCCCCAGCATTTT CASSDSGNQPQHF
- TRBJ2-3 - TRBV11-2 TGTGCCAGCAGCTTAGGTGTCTGGAGGAGCACAGATACGCAGTATTTT CASSLGVWRSTDTQYF
- TRBJ2-1 - TRBV6-5 TGTGCCAGCAGTGCCTCTCGAATCCGCGAGCAGTTCTTC CASSASRIREQFF
- TRBJ1-3 - TRBV4-1 TGCGCCAGCAGTTCTGGAAACACCATATATTTT CASSSGNTIYF
- TRBJ2-2 - TRBV13 TGTGCCAGCAGCCAGCGTCCCACAGGGAGGGGGACTCCCGGGGAGCTGTTTTTT CASSQRPTGRGTPGELFF
TRBD1 TRBJ2-3 - TRBV15 TGTGCCACCAGCAGAGAGCAGGGGGCAAGCACAGATACGCAGTATTTT CATSREQGASTDTQYF
- TRBJ2-2 - TRBV11-2 TGTGCCAGCAGCTCTGGCGTCGGGGAGCTGTTTTTT CASSSGVGELFF
- TRBJ2-7 - TRBV5-4 TGTGCCAGCAGCTTGGCGGCCGGGACAATCTACGAGCAGTACTTC CASSLAAGTIYEQYF
- TRBJ1-2 once TRBV28 TGTGCCAGCAGAAACCAGGAGCTCAGCTATGGCTACACCTTC CASRNQELSYGYTF
TRBD1 TRBJ1-1 - TRBV18 TGTGCCAGCTCACCATCAGACAGGGGGCAAGGCACTGAAGCTTTCTTT CASSPSDRGQGTEAFF
- TRBJ1-2 few TRBV7-9 TGTGCCAGCAGCTTAGCGGTGGGGCCGGGACGCTACGGCTACACCTTC CASSLAVGPGRYGYTF
TRBD1 TRBJ1-4 - TRBV19 TGTGCCAGTAGTACAAGGGACAGCCCAACTAATGAAAAACTGTTTTTT CASSTRDSPTNEKLFF
- TRBJ1-1 - TRBV19 TGTGCCAGTAGTCCTTTCTCCACGGTGAACACTGAAGCTTTCTTT CASSPFSTVNTEAFF
- TRBJ2-3 - TRBV27 TGTGCCAGCAGTTCCCCTTCCAATAGTGGAGATACGCAGTATTTT CASSSPSNSGDTQYF
TRBD1 TRBJ1-1 - TRBV14 TGTGCCAGCAGCCAAGGTAGGACAGGCACTGAAGCTTTCTTT CASSQGRTGTEAFF
TRBD1 TRBJ1-4 - TRBV5-1 TGCGCCAGCAGCGATGACAGGGATTCAGAAAAACTGTTTTTT CASSDDRDSEKLFF
TRBD2 TRBJ2-1 - TRBV7-6 TGTGCCAGCAGCTTAGGGCCAGGGACTAGCGGGGTCGGAGAGCAGTTCTTC CASSLGPGTSGVGEQFF
- TRBJ1-2 - TRBV18 TGTGCCAGCTCACCCGACGGGTATGGCTACACCTTC CASSPDGYGYTF
TRBD1 TRBJ1-6 - TRBV6-5 TGTGCCAGCGCTGGAGGAGGGGGCAGTTCACCCCTCCACTTT CASAGGGGSSPLHF
TRBD1 TRBJ1-2 once TRBV10-3 TGTGCCATCAGTGAGTCCGGACAGGGCAGAGACTATGGCTACACCTTC CAISESGQGRDYGYTF